A single sample is the source of the 15 T cell receptor beta chains below, sequenced in a study of cytomegalovirus exposure and HLA in healthy donors. Clones were sequenced by immunoSEQ multiplex PCR, and TCRdb holds only the in-frame ones, with some missing. This sample carries under 130,000 clones, 86% of them seen once, and the ten largest clones take 4% to 4.5%. The specimen was PBMCs. The receptors stem from a woman aged 18-29 years in good health and CMV-seropositive.

This clone was observed a handful of times. The chain has TRBV10-2 and TRBJ2-5; tentatively, D is TRBD1 (5 bases). Deletions cut 0 bases from V and 7 bases from J, with 12 bases between. CDR1 and CDR2 (germline): WSHSY, SAAADI. There are 14 residues in the CDR3. CDR3 nucleotides: TGCGCCAGCAGTGAGTCGAATAGGCAGGGGACCCAGTACTTC. Its translation is CASSESNRQGTQYF.

This clone was seen only a few times. This chain uses TRBV11-3 with TRBJ2-1; TRBD2 agrees at 7 bases. CDR1 and CDR2 (germline): SGHNT, YENEEA. With V trimmed by 3 bases and J by 7 bases, 6 bases remained unmatched. The CDR3 consists of 14 residues. The CDR3, as DNA: TGTGCCAGCAGCTTTGGGGGGGGTCAAAATGAGCAGTTCTTC. It is translated as CASSFGGGQNEQFF.

V gene TRBV5-6 combines with J gene TRBJ2-3; D gene ambiguous. In germline, CDR1 is SGHDT, CDR2 YYEEEE. V was trimmed by 0 bases and J by 2 bases, leaving 4 bases between them. The CDR3 contains 13 residues. CDR3 loop: CASSLGATDTQYF. CDR3 in DNA: TGTGCCAGCAGCTTGGGAGCCACAGATACGCAGTATTTT.

CDR3 amino acids: CASSIFHTMLPVNNQPQHF. The CDR3 region has the DNA TGTGCCAGTAGTATTTTTCACACTATGCTTCCTGTCAACAATCAGCCCCAGCATTTT. J is TRBJ1-5 and V is TRBV19; D not resolved. Per germline, CDR1 LNHDA and CDR2 SQIVND (reference sequence). CDR3 length: 19 amino acids. V lost 3 bases to trimming and J lost 3 bases, with 24 bases between them.

Remarks on this clone: Within the sample, other DNA sequences also encode this same CDR3. V is TRBV2 and J is TRBJ1-5; D gene uncertain. This CDR3 has 14 amino acids. V was clipped by 1 base and J by 2 bases, with 6 bases between them. CDR1 SNHLY and CDR2 FYNNEI come from the germline V gene. CDR3: CASSEEGGNQPQHF. As DNA, the CDR3 is TGTGCCAGCAGTGAAGAGGGAGGCAATCAGCCCCAGCATTTT.

The V call is TRBV10-2, the J call TRBJ1-3; D remains ambiguous. The CDR3 spans 13 residues. The V and J ends lost 3 bases and 7 bases respectively, with 10 bases between them. CDR1 and CDR2 from the germline V gene are WSHSY and SAAADI. CDR3 bases: TGCGCCAGCAGTGATAGGGAGGAGAACACCATATATTTT. This encodes CASSDREENTIYF.

The chain joins TRBV6-5 to TRBJ1-1; D gene uncertain. This CDR3 has 13 residues. Germline values: CDR1 MNHEY, CDR2 SVGAGI. V lost 2 bases to trimming and J lost 1 base, with 5 bases between them. The CDR3 DNA is TGTGCCAGCAGTTACGGAGAGAACACTGAAGCTTTCTTT. Residues: CASSYGENTEAFF.

The V and J genes are TRBV7-9 and TRBJ2-1; 9 nucleotides align to TRBD2. Per the germline V gene, CDR1 is SEHNR and CDR2 is FQNEAQ (reference sequence). The CDR3 covers 15 residues. Trimming cost V 2 bases and J 7 bases; bases outside gene matches: 6. CDR3: CASSLRLAVWNEQFF. The CDR3 nucleotides are TGTGCCAGCAGCTTACGACTAGCGGTGTGGAATGAGCAGTTCTTC.

The chain recombines TRBV19 with TRBJ1-4; 7 bases align to TRBD1. V trimming: 1 base; J trimming: 11 bases; junction bases outside the gene matches: 4. The CDR3 extends over 13 amino acids. Looked up from germline, CDR1 is LNHDA and CDR2 is SQIVND (reference sequence). CDR3 DNA: TGTGCCAGTAGTATAGGGGGGACAGAGAAACTGTTTTTT. This gives the protein CASSIGGTEKLFF.

The chain joins TRBV7-9 to TRBJ2-2; TRBD1 matches 8 bases. Germline V gene lookup returns CDR1 SEHNR and CDR2 FQNEAQ (reference sequence). J lost 6 bases, V lost 0 bases, and 0 bases had no gene match. The CDR3 runs 14 residues. CDR3 loop: CASSLADRAGELFF. The DNA for the CDR3 is TGTGCCAGCAGCTTAGCGGACAGGGCCGGGGAGCTGTTTTTT.

V is TRBV5-4 and J is TRBJ1-1; maybe TRBD1 (6 bases). Trimming pared 4 bases from V and 3 bases from J, leaving 10 bases between. Germline V lookup: CDR1 SGHNT, CDR2 YYREEE (reference sequence). This CDR3 has 13 amino acids. CDR3 in DNA: TGTGCCAGCAGCCGGGGGGCGGACACTGAAGCTTTCTTT. This gives the protein CASSRGADTEAFF.

The J gene is TRBJ2-3, the V gene TRBV6-4, with a possible D match to TRBD2 (6 bases). Looked up from germline, CDR1 is MRHNA and CDR2 is SNTAGT. The germline V and J ends were trimmed by 0 bases and 2 bases, with 12 bases remaining between them. The CDR3 covers 16 residues. As DNA, the CDR3 is TGTGCCAGCAGTGACTCTGCGACTAGTCCCACAGATACGCAGTATTTT. It specifies CASSDSATSPTDTQYF.

This chain connects TRBV5-1 to TRBJ1-4; a possible D gene is TRBD1 (5 bases). The germline CDR1 and CDR2 sequences are SGHRS and YFSETQ. The CDR3 spans 14 residues. V shed 4 bases and J shed 6 bases, with 13 bases lying between them. CDR3 nucleotide sequence: TGCGCCAGCAGCCTCACCGGGGGGGATGAAAAACTGTTTTTT. Translation gives CASSLTGGDEKLFF. The full variable domain, rest sourced from reference TRBV5-1 and TRBJ1-4, is KAGVTQTPRYLIKTRGQQVTLSCSPISGHRSVSWYQQTPGQGLQFLFEYFSETQRNKGNFPGRFSGRQFSNSRSEMNVSTLELGDSALYLCASSLTGGDEKLFFGSGTQLSVL.

This clone was observed once. The chain links TRBV27 to TRBJ2-7; 8 bases fit TRBD2. Germline assignment: CDR1 MNHEY and CDR2 SMNVEV (reference sequence). V was clipped by 5 bases and J by 6 bases; unmatched bases: 12. The length of the CDR3 is 15 residues. CDR3 DNA: TGTGCCAGCAGTCCGACTAGCGCTACGGGGGGCGAGCAGTACTTC. It specifies CASSPTSATGGEQYF.

This clone was recorded only once. This chain links TRBV11-2 with TRBJ2-7; 8 nucleotides agree with TRBD1. There are 16 residues in the CDR3. With 5 bases clipped from V and 5 bases from J, the junction kept 14 bases outside the gene matches. Looked up from germline, CDR1 is SGHAT and CDR2 is FQNNGV. Here the CDR3 reads CASSPKGQGVIDEQYF. The CDR3, as DNA: TGTGCCAGCAGCCCTAAAGGACAGGGAGTGATCGACGAGCAGTACTTC.